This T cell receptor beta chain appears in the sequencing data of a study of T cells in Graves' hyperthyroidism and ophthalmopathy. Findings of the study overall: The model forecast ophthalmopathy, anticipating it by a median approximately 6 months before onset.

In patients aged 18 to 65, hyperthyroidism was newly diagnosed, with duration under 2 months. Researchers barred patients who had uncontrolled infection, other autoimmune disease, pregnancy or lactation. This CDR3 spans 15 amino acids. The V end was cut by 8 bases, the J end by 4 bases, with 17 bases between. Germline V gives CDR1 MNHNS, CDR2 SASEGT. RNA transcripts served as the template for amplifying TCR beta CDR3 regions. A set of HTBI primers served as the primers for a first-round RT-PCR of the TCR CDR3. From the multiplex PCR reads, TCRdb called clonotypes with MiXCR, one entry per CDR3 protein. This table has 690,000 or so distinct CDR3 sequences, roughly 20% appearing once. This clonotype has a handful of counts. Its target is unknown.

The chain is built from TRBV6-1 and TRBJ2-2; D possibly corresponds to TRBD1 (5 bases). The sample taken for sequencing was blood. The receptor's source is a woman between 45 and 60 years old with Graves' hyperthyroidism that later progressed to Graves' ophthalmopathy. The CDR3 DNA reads TGTGCCAGCTCCGAAAGGGGCAGACCCACCGGGGAGCTGTTTTTT. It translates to CASSERGRPTGELFF.